These T cell receptor beta chains were read from a single sample in a study of control samples from healthy donors and cancer patients. Method: immunoSEQ multiplex PCR; TCRdb's copy keeps in-frame clones and lacks some. The sample contains approximately 50,000 clones, roughly nine tenths of which appear only once. The sequenced sample was PBMCs. Every receptor here comes from a man between 60 and 75 years old with head and neck cancer. The CDR3 runs from the conserved cysteine through the conserved F or W. The D gene is left open where the match is weak. Clone size is not always given. Where it is, it says once, few, many or a class for expanded clones.

D	V	J	size	DNA	CDR3
NA	TRBV20-1	TRBJ2-7	NA	TGCAGTGCCAGTGACCCAGGGTACGAGCAGTACTTC	CSASDPGYEQYF
TRBD1	TRBV3-1/TRBV3-2	TRBJ1-1	NA	TGTGCCAGCAGCCAAGAAAGAGGGACAGGGTGGTACACTGAAGCTTTCTTT	CASSQERGTGWYTEAFF
TRBD1	TRBV27	TRBJ2-1	NA	TGTGCCAGCAGTTTCCGGGGGACAGGGTTAAATTTAAGGTTCTCCTACAATGAGCAGTTCTTC	CASSFRGTGLNLRFSYNEQFF
TRBD1	TRBV6-5	TRBJ1-2	NA	TGTGCCAGCAGTTCACAGGGGGCACACTATGGCTACACCTTC	CASSSQGAHYGYTF
NA	TRBV6-2/TRBV6-3	TRBJ2-7	NA	TGTGCCAGCAGTCGGCCGGGGCGCTACGAGCAGTACTTC	CASSRPGRYEQYF
NA	TRBV30	TRBJ2-5	NA	TGTGCCTGGAGTTCCTTTGGGACCCAGTACTTC	CAWSSFGTQYF
TRBD2	TRBV28	TRBJ2-5	NA	TGTGCCAGCAGTTATGCTAGCGGTGGGCCGGGAGAGACCCAGTACTTC	CASSYASGGPGETQYF
TRBD1	TRBV2	TRBJ2-7	NA	TGTGCCAGCAGTGGGGGACAGCTCCCGTCCTACGAGCAGTACTTC	CASSGGQLPSYEQYF
NA	TRBV2	TRBJ1-4	few	TGTGCCAGCAGTGTTAGGAAGTTTGCTGAAAAACTGTTTTTT	CASSVRKFAEKLFF
NA	TRBV6-5	TRBJ1-1	NA	TGTGCCAGCAGTTATGGAGTTCAGGGGCAAGCTTTCTTT	CASSYGVQGQAFF
NA	TRBV14	TRBJ2-6	few	TGTGCCAGCAGCCAAATATACAGTTCTGGGGCCAACGTCCTGACTTTC	CASSQIYSSGANVLTF
NA	TRBV6-1	TRBJ1-2	NA	TGTGCCAGCAGTGTAACAGGACTAGAAGGCTACACCTTC	CASSVTGLEGYTF
TRBD1	TRBV5-6	TRBJ1-2	NA	TGTGCCAGCAGCCGGGACAGGGGATCGGGGGGACGAGGCTACACCTTC	CASSRDRGSGGRGYTF
NA	TRBV18	TRBJ1-3	NA	TGTGCCAGCTCACCACCGGAGGGGGGCAGGACTGGAAACACCATATATTTT	CASSPPEGGRTGNTIYF
TRBD2	TRBV19	TRBJ2-1	once	TGTGCCAGTATCGATTGGACTAGCGGGAGTAATGAGCAGTTCTTC	CASIDWTSGSNEQFF
TRBD1	TRBV4-2	TRBJ2-1	NA	TGTGCCAGCAGCCTCTGGACAGGGGGCGCGCGGACGGACAATGAGCAGTTCTTC	CASSLWTGGARTDNEQFF
NA	TRBV4-1	TRBJ1-1	NA	TGCGCCAGCAGCCACTCCGGGTCCCCAACTGAAGCTTTCTTT	CASSHSGSPTEAFF
TRBD1	TRBV11-2	TRBJ2-1	once	TGTGCCAGCAGCTTAGAGTCGGGACAGGGGTACAATGAGCAGTTCTTC	CASSLESGQGYNEQFF
NA	TRBV7-9	TRBJ2-6	NA	TGTGCCAGCAGCACGCGAGGGAGGGGGAGCTCTGGGGCCAACGTCCTGACTTTC	CASSTRGRGSSGANVLTF
NA	TRBV7-9	TRBJ1-1	NA	TGTGCCAGCAGCTTAGCGGTGCGGCTGGGCGCTGAAGCTTTCTTT	CASSLAVRLGAEAFF
NA	TRBV18	TRBJ2-1	NA	TGTGCCAGCTCAAGGTCGACAAGCTCCTACAATGAGCAGTTCTTC	CASSRSTSSYNEQFF
NA	TRBV7-3	TRBJ2-2	NA	TGTGCCAGCAGCTCCGGACAACCAACCGGGGAGCTGTTTTTT	CASSSGQPTGELFF
NA	TRBV7-9	TRBJ1-1	NA	TGTGCCAGCAGCTTAGCGGGCACTGAAGCTTTCTTT	CASSLAGTEAFF
NA	TRBV5-1	TRBJ2-2	NA	TGCGCCAGCAGCTTGTTGGGGGCAGTGAACACCGGGGAGCTGTTTTTT	CASSLLGAVNTGELFF
TRBD1	TRBV25-1	TRBJ1-4	NA	TGTGCCAGCAGTGATGGGGGACAGGGAGCAATATGGAATGAAAAACTGTTTTTT	CASSDGGQGAIWNEKLFF
NA	TRBV6-5	TRBJ2-7	NA	TGTGCCAGCACCTCAGCCGGGTGGGAGCAGTACTTC	CASTSAGWEQYF
NA	TRBV11-1	TRBJ2-7	NA	TGTGCCAGCAGCCGGAGTGAGGGGACCACTTCCTACGAGCAGTACTTC	CASSRSEGTTSYEQYF
TRBD1	TRBV5-1	TRBJ1-4	NA	TGCGCCAGCAGCTCGTCCGGGACAGGGGGCGCGGAGCATGGAAAACTGTTTTTT	CASSSSGTGGAEHGKLFF
NA	TRBV6-2/TRBV6-3	TRBJ2-1	once	TGTGCCAGCAGTTATTTAGTAAATGAGCAGTTCTTC	CASSYLVNEQFF
NA	TRBV10-3	TRBJ2-7	NA	TGTGCCATCAGTGAGTCGATCACGGTGGGTCCCAACGAGCAGTACTTC	CAISESITVGPNEQYF
NA	TRBV19	TRBJ2-5	NA	TGTGCCAGTAGCCGAATGGGTTGGGAACAAGAGACCCAGTACTTC	CASSRMGWEQETQYF
TRBD2	TRBV5-5	TRBJ2-1	NA	TGTGCCAGCAGCTGGGAGGGCGGGGACAATGAGCAGTTCTTC	CASSWEGGDNEQFF
NA	TRBV7-9	TRBJ1-2	NA	TGTGCCAGCAGCTTACCGAATTCCTATGGCTACACCTTC	CASSLPNSYGYTF
NA	TRBV11-2	TRBJ2-2	NA	TGTGCCAGCTTTGGGGGGCCATCGAACACCGGGGAGCTGTTTTTT	CASFGGPSNTGELFF
NA	TRBV5-5	TRBJ1-3	NA	TGTGCCAGCTCCGGGTCGACCGCTGGAAACACCATATATTTT	CASSGSTAGNTIYF
NA	TRBV7-2	TRBJ2-3	few	TGTGCCAGCAGCAAAACCGGACTCAACACAGATACGCAGTATTTT	CASSKTGLNTDTQYF
TRBD1	TRBV18	TRBJ2-7	NA	TGTGCCAGCTCACCACCCACAGGGGGCGTTTTGTCGCAGTACTTC	CASSPPTGGVLSQYF
TRBD1	TRBV6-6	TRBJ1-3	NA	TGTGCCAGCATGAGGGGTGACAGGGGAGTTGGAAACACCATATATTTT	CASMRGDRGVGNTIYF
TRBD1	TRBV28	TRBJ1-2	NA	TGTGCCAGCAGCATTCGACAGGGGATCGGGGGTTATGGCTACACCTTC	CASSIRQGIGGYGYTF
TRBD2	TRBV4-2	TRBJ2-7	NA	TGTGCCAGCAGCCCCGACAGCGGGGGGGGCGGCGAGCAGTACTTC	CASSPDSGGGGEQYF
NA	TRBV2	TRBJ2-5	NA	TGTGCCAGCAGTGACTTAGGGATACCCCAAGAGACCCAGTACTTC	CASSDLGIPQETQYF
NA	TRBV19	TRBJ1-6	few	TGTGCCAGTAGTATTGGGGAAATTCGATCACCCCTCCACTTT	CASSIGEIRSPLHF
TRBD2	TRBV4-3	TRBJ2-3	NA	TGCGCCAGCAGCCAAGTACTAGCGGGAGGAGTAGGAGGCGGGGATACGCAGTATTTT	CASSQVLAGGVGGGDTQYF
TRBD1	TRBV7-3	TRBJ2-7	NA	TGTGCCAGCAGCTTAAACGGACAGGGACCCCTGGACTTC	CASSLNGQGPLDF
TRBD2	TRBV19	TRBJ2-2	NA	TGTGCCAGCGGAGCGGGGGAAACGAACACCGGGGAGCTGTTTTTT	CASGAGETNTGELFF
TRBD1	TRBV10-3	TRBJ2-2	NA	TGTGCCATCAGTGAGTCTTATGCAGCTGTCAGGGGGCGGAACACCGGGGAGCTGTTTTTT	CAISESYAAVRGRNTGELFF
NA	TRBV19	TRBJ2-5	NA	TGTGCCACCTCTCCCCGGGTTAGGGAGACCCAGTACTTC	CATSPRVRETQYF
TRBD2	TRBV15	TRBJ2-5	NA	TGTGCCACGAGACTAGCGGGGCAAGAGACCCAGTACTTC	CATRLAGQETQYF
NA	TRBV7-2	TRBJ2-2	NA	TGTGCCAGCAGCTTTGCTTCGGGGGCCGGCACCGGGGAGCTGTTTTTT	CASSFASGAGTGELFF
NA	TRBV4-1	TRBJ1-1	NA	TGCGCCAGCAGCCAAAGGGTTCTCCAGAACACTGAAGCTTTCTTT	CASSQRVLQNTEAFF
NA	TRBV5-1	TRBJ1-1	NA	TGCGCCAGCAGCTTCGGGGCCGGAGGGGACACTGAAGCTTTCTTT	CASSFGAGGDTEAFF
TRBD2	TRBV7-2	TRBJ2-1	once	TGTGCCAGCGGGCCGGGGGGGACCCTCAATGAGCAGTTCTTC	CASGPGGTLNEQFF
NA	TRBV15	TRBJ1-4	NA	TGTGCCACCAGCAGGGGGCAGGGCAGTAATGAAAAACTGTTTTTT	CATSRGQGSNEKLFF
NA	TRBV19	TRBJ1-5	NA	TGTGCCAGTAGTGGGACCGCTAGCAATCAGCCCCAGCATTTT	CASSGTASNQPQHF
NA	TRBV5-4	TRBJ1-4	NA	TGTGCCAGCAGCTTTGGAACAACTAATGAAAAACTGTTTTTT	CASSFGTTNEKLFF
NA	TRBV5-1	TRBJ1-1	few	TGCGCCAGCAGCTTGTTCTTAAGTGGGGGCACTGAAGCTTTCTTT	CASSLFLSGGTEAFF